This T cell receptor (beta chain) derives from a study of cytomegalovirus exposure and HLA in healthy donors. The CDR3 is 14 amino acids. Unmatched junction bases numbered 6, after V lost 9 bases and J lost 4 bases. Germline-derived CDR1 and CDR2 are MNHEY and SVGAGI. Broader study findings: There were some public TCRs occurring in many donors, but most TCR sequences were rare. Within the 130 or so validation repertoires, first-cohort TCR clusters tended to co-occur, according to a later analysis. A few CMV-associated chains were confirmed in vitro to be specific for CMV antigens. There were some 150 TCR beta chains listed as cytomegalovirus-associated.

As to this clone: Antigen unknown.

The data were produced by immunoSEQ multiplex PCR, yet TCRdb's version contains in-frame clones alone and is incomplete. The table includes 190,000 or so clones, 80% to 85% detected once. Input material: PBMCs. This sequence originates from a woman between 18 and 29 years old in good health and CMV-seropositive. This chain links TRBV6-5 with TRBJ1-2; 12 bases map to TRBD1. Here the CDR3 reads CASTGTGGIYGYTF. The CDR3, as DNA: TGTGCCAGTACCGGGACAGGGGGCATCTATGGCTACACCTTC.